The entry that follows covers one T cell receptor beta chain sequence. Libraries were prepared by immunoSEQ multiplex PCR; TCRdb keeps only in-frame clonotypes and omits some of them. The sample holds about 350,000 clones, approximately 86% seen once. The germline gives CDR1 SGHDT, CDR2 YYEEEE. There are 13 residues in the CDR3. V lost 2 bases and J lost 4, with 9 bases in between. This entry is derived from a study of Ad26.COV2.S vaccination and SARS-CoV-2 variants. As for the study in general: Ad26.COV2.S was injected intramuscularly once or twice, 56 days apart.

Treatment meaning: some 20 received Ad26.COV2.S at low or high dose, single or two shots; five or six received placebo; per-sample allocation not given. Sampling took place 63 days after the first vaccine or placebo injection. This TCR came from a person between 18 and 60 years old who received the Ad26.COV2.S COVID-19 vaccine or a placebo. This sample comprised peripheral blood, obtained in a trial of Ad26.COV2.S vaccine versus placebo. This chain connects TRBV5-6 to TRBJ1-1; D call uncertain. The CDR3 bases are TGTGCCAGCAGCTTACTCTCAGGCACTGAAGCTTTCTTT. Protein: CASSLLSGTEAFF.